These 27 T cell receptor beta chains were sequenced from one sample in a study of blood T cell repertoires in COVID-19. Profiled with immunoSEQ multiplex PCR; TCRdb holds only in-frame clones, not every one. The table lists about 100,000 clones, 79% of them singletons. Sequenced input: peripheral blood. The receptors come from a woman aged 80 or over with active or convalescent COVID-19.

As regards this clone: One junction end disagrees with the germline gene, perhaps due to a read error. This chain connects TRBV5-1 to TRBJ2-1; no firm D call. Germline CDR1 SGHRS, CDR2 YFSETQ. There are 13 residues in the CDR3. In DNA, the CDR3 is TGTGCCAGCAGCTTGGTACGGTCAAATGAGCAGTTCTTC. Translation: CASSLVRSNEQFF.

The chain combines TRBV7-2 with TRBJ2-5; 10 nucleotides agree with TRBD2. J lost 5 bases, V lost 3 bases, and 6 bases had no gene match. This CDR3 is 15 amino acids long. Germline CDR1 reads SGHTA; CDR2 reads FQGNSA. DNA for the CDR3: TGTGCCAGCAGCTTTACTAGCGGGATCGCGGAGACCCAGTACTTC. It encodes CASSFTSGIAETQYF. Combining the CDR3 with reference TRBV7-2 and TRBJ2-5 gives the whole variable domain GAGVSQSPSNKVTEKGKDVELRCDPISGHTALYWYRQSLGQGLEFLIYFQGNSAPDKSGLPSDRFSAERTGGSVSTLTIQRTQQEDSAVYLCASSFTSGIAETQYFGPGTRLLVL.

This clone was counted a few times. J is TRBJ1-2 and V is TRBV2; D possibly corresponds to TRBD1 (5 bases). There are 15 residues in the CDR3. In germline, CDR1 is SNHLY, CDR2 FYNNEI. V was pared by 4 bases and J by 4 bases, with 16 bases between. The CDR3 DNA sequence: TGTGCCAGCAGTGCGGCGCAGGGAAGAAGCTATGGCTACACCTTC. This codes for CASSAAQGRSYGYTF. Supplemented by reference TRBV2 and TRBJ1-2, the full variable domain reads EPEVTQTPSHQVTQMGQEVILRCVPISNHLYFYWYRQILGQKVEFLVSFYNNEISEKSEIFDDQFSVERPDGSNFTLKIRSTKLEDSAMYFCASSAAQGRSYGYTFGSGTRLTVV.

The chain uses TRBV18 and TRBJ1-5, with 9 bases fitting TRBD1. V dropped 4 bases and J dropped 4; count of bases not matched to a gene: 8. The V gene's germline CDR1 is KGHSH and CDR2 LQKENI. This CDR3 region has 16 residues. As DNA, the CDR3 is TGTGCCAGCTCACACCGGGACAGGGCGGATAATCAGCCCCAGCATTTT. Its translation: CASSHRDRADNQPQHF.

The chain has TRBV5-4 and TRBJ2-2; 13 bases match TRBD2. V gave up 4 bases and J gave up 6 bases; unmatched junction bases: 12. The CDR3 covers 18 residues. CDR1 and CDR2 from the germline V gene are SGHNT and YYREEE (reference sequence). In nucleotides, the CDR3 is TGTGCCAGCAGCCCCGGACTAGCGGGAGAAGGGTCGGCCGGGGAGCTGTTTTTT. It yields the protein CASSPGLAGEGSAGELFF.

The chain has TRBV2 and TRBJ2-7, with TRBD1 matching over 9 bases. The V gene end was trimmed by 5 bases and the J gene end by 4 bases; junction bases not matched to a gene: 12. Germline-derived CDR1 and CDR2 are SNHLY and FYNNEI. The CDR3 has 16 amino acids. In DNA form, the CDR3 reads TGTGCCAGCAGTCCCAACCGGGACAGGGTCCTGTACGAGCAGTACTTC. Translated, it gives CASSPNRDRVLYEQYF. Supplemented by reference TRBV2 and TRBJ2-7, the full variable domain reads EPEVTQTPSHQVTQMGQEVILRCVPISNHLYFYWYRQILGQKVEFLVSFYNNEISEKSEIFDDQFSVERPDGSNFTLKIRSTKLEDSAMYFCASSPNRDRVLYEQYFGPGTRLTVT.

This clone was observed a handful of times. The CDR3 region has the DNA TGTGCCAGCAGTTACCGACAGGATCCCTACGAGCAGTACTTC. As protein: CASSYRQDPYEQYF. The chain recombines TRBV6-2 or TRBV6-3 with TRBJ2-7; D possibly corresponds to TRBD1 (6 bases). The germline CDR1 and CDR2 sequences are MNHEY and SVGEGT. The CDR3 extends over 14 amino acids. The V gene lost 2 bases and the J gene lost 2 bases, with 10 bases spanning the gap.

The table lists this clone with a few counts. The V gene is TRBV13, the J gene TRBJ2-3; 12 bases align to TRBD2. CDR1 and CDR2 (germline): PRHDT, FYEKMQ (reference sequence). V lost 5 bases and J lost 0; bases outside the gene matches: 6. This CDR3 is built from 17 residues. The CDR3 bases are TGTGCCAGCAGCAACACCGGGACTAGCGGGAGCACAGATACGCAGTATTTT. Residues: CASSNTGTSGSTDTQYF.

J is TRBJ2-2 and V is TRBV5-1; TRBD2 aligns across 11 bases. The length of the CDR3 is 17 residues. With V trimmed by 3 bases and J by 3 bases, 7 bases remained unmatched. Germline assignment: CDR1 SGHRS and CDR2 YFSETQ. CDR3 sequence (DNA): TGCGCCAGCAGCTCTTCTTATAGCGGGAGGGACACCGGGGAGCTGTTTTTT. Translated: CASSSSYSGRDTGELFF.

At least ten counts were recorded for this clone. V usage is TRBV2 and J usage is TRBJ2-7; D might be TRBD1 (6 bases). From germline, CDR1 is SNHLY and CDR2 FYNNEI. Trimming shortened V by 4 bases and J by 4 bases, and 14 bases separated the two germline ends. The CDR3 loop spans 14 amino acids. Written as DNA, the CDR3 is TGTGCCAGCAGTGCCACAGGGCTGGGGTACGAGCAGTACTTC. Amino acids: CASSATGLGYEQYF.

This rearrangement joins TRBV6-5 to TRBJ2-7; a weak D match, TRBD2 (6 bases). The CDR3 consists of 12 residues. V lost 6 bases and J 3 bases, leaving 9 bases between the germline ends. CDR1 and CDR2 (germline): MNHEY, SVGAGI. The DNA for the CDR3 is TGTGCCAGCAGGGCGGGGAGCTACGAGCAGTACTTC. It codes for CASRAGSYEQYF.

The CDR3 loop is CSASSQGSRDEQYF. The CDR3, as DNA: TGCAGTGCTAGTTCACAGGGGTCCCGTGACGAGCAGTACTTC. The chain carries TRBV20-1 and TRBJ2-7, with 7 bases matching TRBD1. This CDR3 comprises 14 residues. Per the germline V gene, CDR1 is DFQATT and CDR2 is SNEGSKA (reference sequence). Trimming took 3 bases from V and 5 from J; bases not matched to a gene: 10.

The chain has TRBV19 and TRBJ2-7, with 8 positions matching TRBD2. The CDR3 is made up of 15 amino acids. With 4 bases clipped from V and 3 bases from J, the junction kept 8 bases outside the gene matches. CDR1 is LNHDA, CDR2 SQIVND, per germline (reference sequence). For the CDR3, the DNA is TGTGCCAGTAGTACCCGGGGGGGGAGGATCTACGAGCAGTACTTC. Its translation is CASSTRGGRIYEQYF.

The chain links TRBV27 to TRBJ1-2; possibly TRBD1 for D (6 bases). This CDR3 has 12 amino acids. Germline V gene sequence: CDR1 MNHEY, CDR2 SMNVEV (reference sequence). V lost 5 bases to trimming and J lost 6 bases, with 10 bases between them. The CDR3 DNA follows: TGTGCCAGCAGTCGCAACAGGGATGGCTACACCTTC. Residues: CASSRNRDGYTF.

V usage is TRBV5-1 and J usage is TRBJ2-7; the D is unclear. The CDR3 spans 13 residues. The germline V gene encodes CDR1 SGHRS and CDR2 YFSETQ. V was cut by 5 bases and J by 2 bases, with 11 bases left in between. CDR3: CASSEVTTYEQYF. Written as DNA, the CDR3 is TGCGCCAGCAGTGAGGTAACCACCTACGAGCAGTACTTC.

The J gene is TRBJ1-2, the V gene TRBV15; tentatively, D is TRBD1 (5 bases). V dropped 5 bases and J dropped 1 base, with 11 bases sitting between them. Germline CDR1 LNHNV, CDR2 YYDKDF (reference sequence). The CDR3 consists of 14 residues. In DNA, the CDR3 is TGTGCCACCAGCGACCGCGGGGGTAACTATGGCTACACCTTC. Its translation is CATSDRGGNYGYTF.

The genes are TRBV5-4 and TRBJ1-2; D might be TRBD1 (5 bases). The CDR3 is made up of 14 amino acids. The germline V and J ends were trimmed by 2 bases and 10 bases, with 18 bases remaining between them. Germline V gene sequence: CDR1 SGHNT, CDR2 YYREEE (reference sequence). As DNA, the CDR3 is TGTGCCAGCAGCTTCAGCCCGGGGGGGGTTGACTACACCTTC. Translation: CASSFSPGGVDYTF.

This rearrangement joins TRBV19 to TRBJ2-1, with 11 nucleotides matching TRBD2. Germline V CDR1 and CDR2: LNHDA, SQIVND (reference sequence). V lost 0 bases, J lost 3 bases, and 7 bases stayed unmatched. This CDR3 has 18 residues. The CDR3 DNA follows: TGTGCCAGTAGTATAGATCTCTCCGGGACTAGCGGCTACAATGAGCAGTTCTTC. This translates into CASSIDLSGTSGYNEQFF.

This clone was picked up a small number of times. The chain uses TRBV2 and TRBJ1-5; unclear D gene. The germline gives CDR1 SNHLY, CDR2 FYNNEI. The CDR3 runs 14 residues. The V and J ends lost 4 bases and 3 bases respectively, with 10 bases between them. The CDR3 reads CASSVLSLNQPQHF. CDR3 DNA: TGTGCCAGCAGTGTGTTGAGTCTCAATCAGCCCCAGCATTTT.

The gene calls are TRBV7-8 and TRBJ1-6; 7 bases map to TRBD1. The CDR3 is 14 residues long. J was trimmed by 6 bases and V by 4 bases; bases with no gene match: 3. CDR1 is SGHVS and CDR2 is FQNEAQ in the germline V gene. CDR3 protein: CASSSGQLNSPLHF. CDR3 nucleotide sequence: TGTGCCAGCAGCTCGGGACAGCTTAATTCACCCCTCCACTTT.

The chain is built from TRBV5-1 and TRBJ2-7; 9 bases agree with TRBD2. This CDR3 spans 16 amino acids. After removal of 1 base from V and 4 bases from J, the junction contained 9 bases not matched to a gene. Germline CDR1 reads SGHRS; CDR2 reads YFSETQ. The CDR3 DNA is TGCGCCAGCAGCTTGTGGATCTTAGCGGGAGATTACGAGCAGTACTTC. Translated: CASSLWILAGDYEQYF.

This clone was seen only once. J is TRBJ1-1 and V is TRBV28; D is ambiguous. The CDR3 spans 15 residues. The germline V and J ends were trimmed by 1 base and 0 bases, with 9 bases remaining between them. CDR1 and CDR2 (germline): MDHEN, SYDVKM. As DNA, the CDR3 is TGTGCCAGCAGTTTATTACCGGGTTTGAACACTGAAGCTTTCTTT. The encoded protein is CASSLLPGLNTEAFF.

The chain links TRBV2 to TRBJ1-1; D unresolved. The ends were cut back, 4 bases at V and 0 bases at J, with 6 bases in the middle. Germline loops: CDR1 SNHLY, CDR2 FYNNEI. This CDR3 has 13 amino acids. The CDR3 loop reads CASSVQLNTEAFF. Written as DNA, the CDR3 is TGTGCCAGCAGTGTACAGCTGAACACTGAAGCTTTCTTT.

The gene calls are TRBV2 and TRBJ2-1; 9 nucleotides align to TRBD2. CDR1 and CDR2 from the germline V gene are SNHLY and FYNNEI. This CDR3 has 16 amino acids. J lost 0 bases, V lost 7 bases, and 7 bases had no gene match. CDR3 bases: TGTGCCAGCACCCCACTAGCGGGCGGCTCCTACAATGAGCAGTTCTTC. It specifies CASTPLAGGSYNEQFF.

This clone was counted a few times. The gene calls are TRBV9 and TRBJ2-1; TRBD1 might be the D (5 bases). V was trimmed by 0 bases and J by 0 bases, leaving 10 bases between them. CDR1 and CDR2 from the germline V gene are SGDLS and YYNGEE. The CDR3 covers 16 residues. The CDR3 is CASSVVGESSYNEQFF. The CDR3 nucleotides are TGTGCCAGCAGCGTAGTAGGGGAAAGCTCCTACAATGAGCAGTTCTTC.

The DNA of the CDR3 is TGTGCCAGCAGTTTCTATGGGACAGGGGAGAGCGAGCAGTACTTC. This sequence encodes CASSFYGTGESEQYF. The chain combines TRBV28 with TRBJ2-7, with 10 bases identical to TRBD1. With V trimmed by 3 bases and J by 6 bases, 8 bases remained unmatched. Germline V gene sequence: CDR1 MDHEN, CDR2 SYDVKM. CDR3 size: 15 residues.

This clone appeared a few times. This chain connects TRBV19 to TRBJ1-4; no clear D. Germline loops: CDR1 LNHDA, CDR2 SQIVND (reference sequence). This CDR3 region has 15 residues. Trimming shortened V by 5 bases and J by 2 bases, and 12 bases separated the two germline ends. In DNA form, the CDR3 reads TGTGCCAGTAGTTTCTCGAGGGCTACTAATGAAAAACTGTTTTTT. Amino acids: CASSFSRATNEKLFF.